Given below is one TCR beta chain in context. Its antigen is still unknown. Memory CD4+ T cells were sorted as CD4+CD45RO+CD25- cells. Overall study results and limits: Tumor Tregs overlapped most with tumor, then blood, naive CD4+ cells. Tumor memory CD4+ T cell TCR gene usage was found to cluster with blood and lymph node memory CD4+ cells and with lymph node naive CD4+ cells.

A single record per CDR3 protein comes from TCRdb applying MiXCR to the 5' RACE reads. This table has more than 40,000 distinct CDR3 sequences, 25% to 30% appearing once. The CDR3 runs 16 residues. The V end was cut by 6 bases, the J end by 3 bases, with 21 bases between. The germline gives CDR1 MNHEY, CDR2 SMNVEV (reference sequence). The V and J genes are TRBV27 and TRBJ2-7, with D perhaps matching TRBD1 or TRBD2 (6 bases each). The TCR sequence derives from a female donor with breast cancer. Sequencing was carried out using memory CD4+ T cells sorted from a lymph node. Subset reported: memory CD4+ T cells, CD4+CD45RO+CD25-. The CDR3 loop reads CASRPGEALRNYEQYF. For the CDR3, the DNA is TGTGCCAGCAGACCAGGGGAGGCCCTAAGAAACTACGAGCAGTACTTC.